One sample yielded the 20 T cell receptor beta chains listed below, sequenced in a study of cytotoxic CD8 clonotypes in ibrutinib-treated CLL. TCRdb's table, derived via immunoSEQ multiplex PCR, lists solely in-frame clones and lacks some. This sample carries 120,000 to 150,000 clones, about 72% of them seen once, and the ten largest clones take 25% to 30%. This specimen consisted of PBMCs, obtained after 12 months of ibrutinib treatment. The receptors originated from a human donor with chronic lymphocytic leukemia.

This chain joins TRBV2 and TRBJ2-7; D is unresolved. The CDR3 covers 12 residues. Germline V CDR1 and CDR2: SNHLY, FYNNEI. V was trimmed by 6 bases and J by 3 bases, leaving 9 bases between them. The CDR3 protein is CASRGNGYEQYF. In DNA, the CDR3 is TGTGCCAGCAGAGGGAATGGCTACGAGCAGTACTTC.

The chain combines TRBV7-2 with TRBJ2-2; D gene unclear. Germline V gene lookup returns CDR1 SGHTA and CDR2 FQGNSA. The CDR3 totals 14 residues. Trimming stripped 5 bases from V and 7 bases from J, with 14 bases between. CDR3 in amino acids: CASSPRWADGELFF. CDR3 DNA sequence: TGTGCCAGCAGCCCCCGCTGGGCGGACGGGGAGCTGTTTTTT. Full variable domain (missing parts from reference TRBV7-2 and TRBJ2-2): GAGVSQSPSNKVTEKGKDVELRCDPISGHTALYWYRQSLGQGLEFLIYFQGNSAPDKSGLPSDRFSAERTGGSVSTLTIQRTQQEDSAVYLCASSPRWADGELFFGEGSRLTVL.

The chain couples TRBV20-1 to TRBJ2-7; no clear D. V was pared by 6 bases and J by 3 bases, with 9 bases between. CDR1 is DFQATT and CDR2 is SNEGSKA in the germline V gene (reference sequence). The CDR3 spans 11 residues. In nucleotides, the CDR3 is TGCAGTGCCCGTCACTACTACGAGCAGTACTTC. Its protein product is CSARHYYEQYF.

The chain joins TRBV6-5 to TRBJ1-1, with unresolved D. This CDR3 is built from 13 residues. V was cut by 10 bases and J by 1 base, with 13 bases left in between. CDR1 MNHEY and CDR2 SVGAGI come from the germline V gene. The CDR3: CAIKLAGNTEAFF. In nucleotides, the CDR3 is TGTGCCATCAAGTTGGCAGGGAACACTGAAGCTTTCTTT.

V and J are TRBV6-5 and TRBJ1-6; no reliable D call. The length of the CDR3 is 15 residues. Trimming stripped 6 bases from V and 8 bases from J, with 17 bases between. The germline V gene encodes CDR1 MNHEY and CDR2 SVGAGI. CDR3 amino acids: CASSIRGFSDSPLHF. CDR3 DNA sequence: TGTGCCAGCAGCATTAGAGGATTTAGTGATTCACCCCTCCACTTT.

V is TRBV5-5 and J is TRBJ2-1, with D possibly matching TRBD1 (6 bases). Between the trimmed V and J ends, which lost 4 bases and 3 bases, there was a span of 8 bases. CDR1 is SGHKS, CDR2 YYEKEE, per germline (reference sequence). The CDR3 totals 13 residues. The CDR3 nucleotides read TGTGCCAGCAGCCAGACAGGCTACAATGAGCAGTTCTTC. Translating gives CASSQTGYNEQFF.

CDR3 protein: CAWSVGGGDTQYF. The CDR3 bases are TGTGCCTGGAGTGTAGGCGGGGGAGATACGCAGTATTTT. V gene TRBV30 combines with J gene TRBJ2-3, with 7 bases lining up with TRBD2. CDR1 is GTSNPN, CDR2 SVGIG, per germline (reference sequence). CDR3 size: 13 residues. The V gene end was trimmed by 0 bases and the J gene end by 5 bases; junction bases not matched to a gene: 2.

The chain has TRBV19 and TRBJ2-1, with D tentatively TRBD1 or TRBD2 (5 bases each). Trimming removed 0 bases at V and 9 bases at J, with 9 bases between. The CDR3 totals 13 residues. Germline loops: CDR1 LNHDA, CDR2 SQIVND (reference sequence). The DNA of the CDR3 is TGTGCCAGTAGTATAGATCTTGGGGGTGAGCAGTTCTTC. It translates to CASSIDLGGEQFF.

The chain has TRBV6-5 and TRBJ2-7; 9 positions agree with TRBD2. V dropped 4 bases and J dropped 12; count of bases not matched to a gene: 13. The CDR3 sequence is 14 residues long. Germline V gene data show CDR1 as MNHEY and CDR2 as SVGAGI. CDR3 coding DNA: TGTGCCAGCAGTTCTGATGGTAGCGGGGGTTTTCGGTACTTC. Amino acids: CASSSDGSGGFRYF.

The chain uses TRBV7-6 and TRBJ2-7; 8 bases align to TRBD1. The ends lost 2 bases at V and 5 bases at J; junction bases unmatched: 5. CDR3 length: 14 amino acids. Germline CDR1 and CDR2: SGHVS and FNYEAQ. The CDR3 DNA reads TGTGCCAGCAGCTTAACAGGGGGTTTCGACGAGCAGTACTTC. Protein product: CASSLTGGFDEQYF.

CDR3: CASSLGQGSFYEQYF. The CDR3, as DNA: TGTGCCAGCAGTTTGGGCCAGGGCAGTTTTTACGAGCAGTACTTC. This chain links TRBV27 with TRBJ2-7, with a tentative D call TRBD1 (5 bases). The CDR3 loop spans 15 amino acids. The germline CDR1 and CDR2 sequences are MNHEY and SMNVEV (reference sequence). Trimming cost V 3 bases and J 4 bases, with 16 bases left between them.

The CDR3 loop is CASSPVPGVTYEQYF. Here the CDR3 DNA reads TGCGCCAGCAGTCCCGTTCCAGGGGTAACCTACGAGCAGTACTTC. The V and J genes are TRBV4-1 and TRBJ2-7; D is perhaps TRBD1 (6 bases). The CDR3 is 15 residues long. V gave up 6 bases and J gave up 2 bases, with 17 bases separating them. Germline V gene data show CDR1 as MGHRA and CDR2 as YSYEKL.

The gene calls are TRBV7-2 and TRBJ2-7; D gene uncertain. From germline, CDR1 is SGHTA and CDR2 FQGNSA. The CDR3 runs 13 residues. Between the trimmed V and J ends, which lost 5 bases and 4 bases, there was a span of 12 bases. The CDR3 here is CASSTAEHYEQYF. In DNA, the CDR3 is TGTGCCAGCAGCACGGCTGAACATTACGAGCAGTACTTC.

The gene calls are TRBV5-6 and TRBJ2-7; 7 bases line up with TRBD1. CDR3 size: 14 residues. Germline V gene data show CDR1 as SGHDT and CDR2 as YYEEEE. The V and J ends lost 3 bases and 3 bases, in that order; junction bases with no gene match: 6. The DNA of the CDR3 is TGTGCCAGCAGCTGGGGGACAGAGGTCTACGAGCAGTACTTC. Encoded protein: CASSWGTEVYEQYF.

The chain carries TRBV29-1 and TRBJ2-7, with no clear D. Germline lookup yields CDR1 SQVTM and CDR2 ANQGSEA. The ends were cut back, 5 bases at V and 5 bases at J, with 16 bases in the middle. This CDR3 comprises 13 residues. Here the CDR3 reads CSVKAVARDEQYF. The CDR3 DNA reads TGCAGCGTTAAGGCAGTTGCTCGGGACGAGCAGTACTTC.

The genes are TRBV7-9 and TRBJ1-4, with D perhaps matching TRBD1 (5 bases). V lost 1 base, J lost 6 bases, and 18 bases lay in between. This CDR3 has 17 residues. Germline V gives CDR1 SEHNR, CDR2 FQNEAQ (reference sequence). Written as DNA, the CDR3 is TGTGCCAGCAGCTTAGATGTGTGGGCAGGGCGAGATGAAAAACTGTTTTTT. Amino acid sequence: CASSLDVWAGRDEKLFF.

Here the CDR3 reads CSVVGGQGLYGYTF. CDR3 in DNA: TGCAGCGTTGTAGGGGGACAGGGCTTATATGGCTACACCTTC. V and J are TRBV29-1 and TRBJ1-2, with 9 nucleotides matching TRBD1. Per germline, CDR1 SQVTM and CDR2 ANQGSEA. Trimming at V came to 4 bases and at J to 5 bases, leaving 8 bases not matched to a gene. The CDR3 length is 14 residues. The full variable domain, its missing parts supplied by reference TRBV29-1 and TRBJ1-2, is SAVISQKPSRDICQRGTSLTIQCQVDSQVTMMFWYRQQPGQSLTLIATANQGSEATYESGFVIDKFPISRPNLTFSTLTVSNMSPEDSSIYLCSVVGGQGLYGYTFGSGTRLTVV.

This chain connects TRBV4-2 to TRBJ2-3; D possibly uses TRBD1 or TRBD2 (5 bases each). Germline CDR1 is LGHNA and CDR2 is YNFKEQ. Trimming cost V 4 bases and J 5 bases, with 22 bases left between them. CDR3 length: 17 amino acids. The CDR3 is CASSPSTRGSMKDTQYF. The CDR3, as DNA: TGTGCCAGCAGCCCCTCAACGAGGGGCAGTATGAAAGATACGCAGTATTTT.

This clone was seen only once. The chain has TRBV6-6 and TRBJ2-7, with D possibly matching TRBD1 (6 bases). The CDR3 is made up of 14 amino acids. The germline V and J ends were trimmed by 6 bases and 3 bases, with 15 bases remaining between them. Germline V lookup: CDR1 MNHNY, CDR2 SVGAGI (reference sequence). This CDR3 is CASRGQGRNYEQYF. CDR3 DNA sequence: TGTGCCAGCAGGGGCCAGGGGCGAAACTACGAGCAGTACTTC.

The CDR3 here is CAWSGLFLGPSEAFF. DNA for the CDR3: TGTGCCTGGAGTGGCTTGTTTTTGGGTCCATCCGAAGCTTTCTTT. The V call is TRBV30, the J call TRBJ1-1; the D is unclear. The CDR3 runs to 15 residues. Per germline, CDR1 GTSNPN and CDR2 SVGIG (reference sequence). The V end lost 1 base, the J end lost 8 bases, and 20 bases lay between the germline ends. The complete variable domain, with remaining parts taken from reference TRBV30 and TRBJ1-1, reads SQTIHQWPATLVQPVGSPLSLECTVEGTSNPNLYWYRQAAGRGLQLLFYSVGIGQISSEVPQNLSASRPQDRQFILSSKKLLLSDSGFYLCAWSGLFLGPSEAFFGQGTRLTVV.